Below are 32 T cell receptor beta chains sequenced from a single sample in a study of blood T cells in healthy people across ages. A J-beta primer mix and a sample-barcoded 5' primer were used in a second PCR of about 7 to 12 cycles. Via MiXCR, TCRdb re-called the 5' RACE reads, giving one row per CDR3 protein. The table records 1.5 million to 2 million distinct CDR3 sequences, roughly a third of them present only once. Source material: blood. These receptors originate from a woman aged 30 to 39 in good health.

This clonotype appeared a few times. The chain carries TRBV27 and TRBJ2-7, with D possibly matching TRBD1 (6 bases). Germline lookup yields CDR1 MNHEY and CDR2 SMNVEV (reference sequence). The germline V and J ends were trimmed by 3 bases and 3 bases, with 9 bases remaining between them. The CDR3 is made up of 13 amino acids. In DNA, the CDR3 is TGTGCCAGCAGTTTCGGGACACTCTACGAGCAGTACTTC. Its translation: CASSFGTLYEQYF.

In this sample, this clonotype turned up a few times. The rearrangement joins TRBV6-5 to TRBJ2-4; possibly TRBD2 for D (6 bases). The DNA end favors TRBJ2-5, so the J call may be wrong. CDR3 length: 14 amino acids. The germline CDR1 and CDR2 sequences are MNHEY and SVGAGI. The CDR3 DNA sequence: TGTGCCAGCAGTTACATGGCGGGGCAAGAGACCCAGTACTTC. Protein product: CASSYMAGQETQYF.

The CDR3, as DNA: TGTGCCAGCAGTGTGTACACCGGGACTAGCCCGGACGAGCAGTACTTC. Protein: CASSVYTGTSPDEQYF. The chain recombines TRBV28 with TRBJ2-7; TRBD2 matches 9 bases. The CDR3 covers 16 residues. Germline CDR1 is MDHEN and CDR2 is SYDVKM. The junction had 13 bases not matched to a gene; V was cut back by 5 bases and J by 5 bases. The full variable domain, rest sourced from reference TRBV28 and TRBJ2-7, is DVKVTQSSRYLVKRTGEKVFLECVQDMDHENMFWYRQDPGLGLRLIYFSYDVKMKEKGDIPEGYSVSREKKERFSLILESASTNQTSMYLCASSVYTGTSPDEQYFGPGTRLTVT.

This clonotype was seen a few times. The rearrangement uses TRBV12-3 or TRBV12-4 and TRBJ1-6; 7 bases agree with TRBD1. There are 14 residues in the CDR3. After removal of 5 bases from V and 9 bases from J, the junction contained 7 bases not matched to a gene. CDR3 sequence: CASSPGQSSSPLHF. The CDR3 DNA is TGTGCCAGCAGTCCGGGACAGTCAAGTTCACCCCTCCACTTT.

The genes are TRBV6-1 and TRBJ2-5; 8 bases line up with TRBD1. The germline CDR1 and CDR2 sequences are MNHNS and SASEGT. V dropped 6 bases and J dropped 4; count of bases not matched to a gene: 7. CDR3 length: 14 residues. The CDR3 DNA reads TGTGCCAGCAGAGACAGGGGAGTTGGAGAGACCCAGTACTTC. It encodes CASRDRGVGETQYF.

This chain uses TRBV7-2 with TRBJ2-1; no firm D call. The germline V gene encodes CDR1 SGHTA and CDR2 FQGNSA. The CDR3 has 13 amino acids. The ends were cut back, 2 bases at V and 6 bases at J, with 8 bases in the middle. CDR3 sequence (DNA): TGTGCCAGCAGCTTACTAAGATTCAATGAGCAGTTCTTC. The encoded protein is CASSLLRFNEQFF.

The genes are TRBV18 and TRBJ2-5; 8 bases are a match to TRBD2. The ends lost 6 bases at V and 2 bases at J; junction bases unmatched: 20. The CDR3 contains 19 residues. CDR1 KGHSH and CDR2 LQKENI come from the germline V gene. The CDR3 here is CASSPYARGGPEVQETQYF. The DNA for the CDR3 is TGTGCCAGCTCTCCCTATGCCCGGGGGGGGCCGGAGGTTCAAGAGACCCAGTACTTC.

About this clonotype itself: One end of the junction is discordant with germline, which a read error may explain. The rearrangement joins TRBV24-1 to TRBJ2-5; perhaps D is TRBD1 or TRBD2 (5 bases each). The CDR3 spans 15 residues. CDR1 is KGHDR, CDR2 SFDVKD, per germline. CDR3: CATSDCRDGQGTQYF. The CDR3 nucleotides read TGTGCCACCAGTGATTGTAGGGACGGCCAAGGGACCCAGTACTTC.

This clonotype was seen more than once but under ten times. This sequence joins TRBV24-1 and TRBJ2-1, with 9 bases fitting TRBD2. J was trimmed by 0 bases and V by 10 bases; bases with no gene match: 3. The CDR3 contains 14 residues. CDR1 is KGHDR, CDR2 SFDVKD, per germline. CDR3 sequence: CATASGVSYNEQFF. The CDR3 nucleotides read TGTGCCACTGCTAGCGGGGTCTCCTACAATGAGCAGTTCTTC.

This clonotype was picked up many times. V gene TRBV12-3 or TRBV12-4 combines with J gene TRBJ1-6; 8 nucleotides agree with TRBD1. This CDR3 region has 14 residues. V shed 6 bases and J 8 bases; nucleotides not matched to a gene: 6. CDR3 nucleotides: TGTGCCAGCAGCCGCGACAGGGGTGATTCACCCCTCCACTTT. It encodes CASSRDRGDSPLHF.

To note about this clonotype: Being one base from a much bigger clone, this may be a read error. The chain has TRBV4-2 and TRBJ2-1, with a weak D call TRBD2 (5 bases). V was cut by 4 bases and J by 6 bases, with 28 bases left in between. CDR3 size: 19 residues. Germline loops: CDR1 LGHNA, CDR2 YNFKEQ. Written as DNA, the CDR3 is TGTGCCAGCAGCCCTACCGGGGTAGTTAGTTCGTACGGTCGCAATGAGCAGTTCTTC. This translates into CASSPTGVVSSYGRNEQFF.

This clonotype was detected only a few times. The chain links TRBV25-1 to TRBJ2-3, with 10 bases fitting TRBD1. Germline V gene sequence: CDR1 MGHDK, CDR2 SYGVNS. J lost 4 bases, V lost 1 base, and 5 bases had no gene match. This CDR3 contains 16 residues. This CDR3 is CASSELGQGRADTQYF. The CDR3, as DNA: TGTGCCAGCAGTGAATTGGGACAGGGGAGGGCAGATACGCAGTATTTT.

This chain links TRBV20-1 with TRBJ2-1, with 10 positions matching TRBD2. V lost 3 bases to trimming and J lost 0 bases; unmatched junction nucleotides: 5. The CDR3 covers 16 residues. The germline V gene has CDR1 DFQATT and CDR2 SNEGSKA (reference sequence). DNA of the CDR3: TGCAGTGCTAGTAGTAGCGGGGGGACCTCCTACAATGAGCAGTTCTTC. It is translated as CSASSSGGTSYNEQFF.

With respect to this clonotype: It may be a read error: a sequence one base away is much more abundant. The J gene is TRBJ2-1, the V gene TRBV29-1, with 7 bases that match TRBD2. Germline V gene sequence: CDR1 SQVTM, CDR2 ANQGSEA. J gave up 7 bases and V 5 bases, and 14 bases lay outside the gene matches. This CDR3 has 15 residues. As DNA, the CDR3 is TGCAGCGTTCCTACGACTGGCGGGAGTATTAATGAGCAGTTCTTC. Amino acids: CSVPTTGGSINEQFF.

This clonotype was detected only a few times. The chain recombines TRBV7-2 with TRBJ2-1; D remains unclear. The CDR3 runs 13 residues. Trimming removed 5 bases at V and 5 bases at J, with 10 bases between. Looked up from germline, CDR1 is SGHTA and CDR2 is FQGNSA. CDR3 sequence (DNA): TGTGCCAGCAGCCCTTACGGTAACAATGAGCAGTTCTTC. The encoded protein is CASSPYGNNEQFF. Filled out from reference TRBV7-2 and TRBJ2-1, the complete variable domain reads GAGVSQSPSNKVTEKGKDVELRCDPISGHTALYWYRQSLGQGLEFLIYFQGNSAPDKSGLPSDRFSAERTGGSVSTLTIQRTQQEDSAVYLCASSPYGNNEQFFGPGTRLTVL.

The V call is TRBV28, the J call TRBJ1-1, with D possibly TRBD1 on 6 matching bases. Germline loops: CDR1 MDHEN, CDR2 SYDVKM. Trimming took off 7 bases at V and 1 base at J, with 16 bases between the two ends. The CDR3 has 15 amino acids. CDR3 sequence (DNA): TGTGCCAGCAACCGTCGGACAGCAAAGAACACTGAAGCTTTCTTT. Encoded protein: CASNRRTAKNTEAFF.

This chain uses TRBV9 with TRBJ2-3; D might be TRBD2 (5 bases). This CDR3 is built from 16 residues. Germline V lookup: CDR1 SGDLS, CDR2 YYNGEE. V lost 1 base to trimming and J lost 0 bases, with 12 bases between them. The CDR3 sequence: CASSVRRSLSTDTQYF. The CDR3, as DNA: TGTGCCAGCAGCGTAAGGAGGAGCCTTAGCACAGATACGCAGTATTTT.

This sequence joins TRBV2 and TRBJ2-1; possibly TRBD1 for D (6 bases). Deletions cut 5 bases from V and 0 bases from J, with 17 bases between. In germline, CDR1 is SNHLY, CDR2 FYNNEI. There are 17 residues in the CDR3. CDR3 in amino acids: CASSTDRPPSSYNEQFF. CDR3 nucleotides: TGTGCCAGCAGTACAGACAGGCCTCCGAGCTCCTACAATGAGCAGTTCTTC.

The V and J genes are TRBV7-8 and TRBJ1-2; 10 bases map to TRBD1. CDR1 is SGHVS, CDR2 FQNEAQ, per germline. V lost 6 bases and J lost 4; bases outside the gene matches: 5. The CDR3 is 14 residues long. The CDR3 reads CASRGTGDSYGYTF. The CDR3 bases are TGTGCCAGCAGAGGGACAGGGGATAGCTATGGCTACACCTTC.

This clonotype came up many times. The CDR3 reads CASSGLGGTRGNEQFF. The CDR3 coding sequence is TGTGCCAGCAGTGGGCTCGGGGGGACTAGGGGTAATGAGCAGTTCTTC. This chain uses TRBV6-2 or TRBV6-3 with TRBJ2-1; 8 bases are a match to TRBD2. The CDR3 runs to 16 residues. V gave up 5 bases and J gave up 7 bases; unmatched junction bases: 13. The germline gives CDR1 MNHEY, CDR2 SVGEGT.

The chain couples TRBV5-1 to TRBJ2-5; TRBD2 agrees at 8 bases. V shed 3 bases, J shed 1 base, and the junction held 8 bases outside the gene matches. The CDR3 spans 16 residues. Germline values: CDR1 SGHRS, CDR2 YFSETQ. DNA for the CDR3: TGCGCCAGCAGCTCCGGGACTAGGGGTATCCAAGAGACCCAGTACTTC. It is translated as CASSSGTRGIQETQYF.

This clonotype was picked up a small number of times. The genes are TRBV20-1 and TRBJ1-1; D unclear. The V gene's germline CDR1 is DFQATT and CDR2 SNEGSKA (reference sequence). Trimming stripped 7 bases from V and 4 bases from J, with 19 bases between. The CDR3 length is 14 residues. DNA of the CDR3: TGCAGTGGCCCCGTGGGAGCCCTGGGCACTGAAGCTTTCTTT. Translating it yields CSGPVGALGTEAFF.

This clonotype was found a few times. This chain uses TRBV9 with TRBJ2-1, with 8 bases matching TRBD2. In germline, CDR1 is SGDLS, CDR2 YYNGEE. V lost 4 bases and J lost 7; bases outside the gene matches: 13. The CDR3 sequence is 16 residues long. The CDR3 sequence: CASSLGLAPFQNEQFF. In nucleotides, the CDR3 is TGTGCCAGCAGCCTTGGACTAGCTCCATTCCAGAATGAGCAGTTCTTC.

The chain uses TRBV5-5 and TRBJ2-1; D perhaps matches TRBD1 (5 bases). The V and J ends lost 1 base and 3 bases respectively, with 11 bases between them. Per germline, CDR1 SGHKS and CDR2 YYEKEE (reference sequence). This CDR3 has 15 residues. The CDR3 here is CASSLSGLNYNEQFF. The CDR3 nucleotides are TGTGCCAGCAGCTTGTCAGGGCTTAACTACAATGAGCAGTTCTTC.

In its sample, this clonotype was seen a few times. This chain connects TRBV5-1 to TRBJ2-5; 10 nucleotides align to TRBD2. Trimming cost V 4 bases and J 1 base; bases outside gene matches: 16. CDR3 length: 19 residues. Per germline, CDR1 SGHRS and CDR2 YFSETQ. As DNA, the CDR3 is TGCGCCAGCAGCGGTCTCTGGGCTAGCGGGAGCCGTCCCCAAGAGACCCAGTACTTC. Its translation: CASSGLWASGSRPQETQYF.

The V and J genes are TRBV5-1 and TRBJ2-5; no definite D call. V dropped 2 bases and J dropped 9 bases, with 11 bases sitting between them. Per the germline V gene, CDR1 is SGHRS and CDR2 is YFSETQ. The CDR3 runs to 12 residues. The CDR3 reads CASSFNSEAQYF. The CDR3 nucleotides read TGCGCCAGCAGCTTTAACAGTGAGGCCCAGTACTTC.

The V and J genes are TRBV30 and TRBJ1-2; tentative D call: TRBD1 (6 bases). The CDR3 length is 12 residues. The germline gives CDR1 GTSNPN, CDR2 SVGIG (reference sequence). The V end lost 7 bases, the J end lost 1 base, and 10 bases lay between the germline ends. CDR3 residues: CAFRQDNYGYTF. The DNA of the CDR3 is TGTGCCTTCCGACAGGATAACTATGGCTACACCTTC.

This clonotype was counted only a few times. This chain connects TRBV20-1 to TRBJ1-2; 8 bases fit TRBD1. The junction had 11 bases not matched to a gene; V was cut back by 6 bases and J by 2 bases. Germline values: CDR1 DFQATT, CDR2 SNEGSKA (reference sequence). The CDR3 runs 15 residues. CDR3 DNA sequence: TGCAGTGCCCTAATGATTCAGGGGGCAAACTATGGCTACACCTTC. It translates to CSALMIQGANYGYTF.

As concerns this clonotype: A read error may be the cause here, since a much bigger clone is one base away. The V and J genes are TRBV25-1 and TRBJ2-1, with D unresolved. The last part of the DNA fits TRBJ2-7 better; the J call may be wrong. The CDR3 runs to 11 residues. Per germline, CDR1 MGHDK and CDR2 SYGVNS. The CDR3 DNA reads TGTGCCAGCAGGAACTCCCACGAGCAGTACTTC. Translation: CASRNSHEQYF.

The V gene is TRBV3-1, the J gene TRBJ2-3; 14 positions agree with TRBD2. CDR3 size: 17 residues. Germline CDR1 is LGHDT and CDR2 is YNNKEL (reference sequence). The J segment lost 4 bases and the V segment lost 0 bases, leaving 3 bases of the junction unmatched. CDR3 coding DNA: TGTGCCAGCAGCCAAGATGGACTAGCGGGAGGAGCAGATACGCAGTATTTT. As protein: CASSQDGLAGGADTQYF.

The sample holds a few counts of this clonotype. This may come from a read error, since a much larger clone is one base off. This chain links TRBV4-1 with TRBJ2-5; D gene unclear. CDR3 length equals 10 residues. V was clipped by 3 bases and J by 11 bases, with 7 bases between them. Germline loops: CDR1 MGHRA, CDR2 YSYEKL. The CDR3 loop reads CASSHNEQYF. Here the CDR3 DNA reads TGCGCCAGCAGCCACAATGAGCAGTACTTC.

V is TRBV7-6 and J is TRBJ2-1; weak D call: TRBD2 (5 bases). V dropped 5 bases and J dropped 7 bases, with 21 bases sitting between them. This CDR3 comprises 16 residues. Germline V gene lookup returns CDR1 SGHVS and CDR2 FNYEAQ. The CDR3 region is CASSPSRLAGWNEQFF. The CDR3 DNA reads as TGTGCCAGCAGCCCTAGTCGGCTAGCAGGTTGGAATGAGCAGTTCTTC.